The 4 T cell receptor beta chains listed next were all sequenced from one sample in a study of blood T cells in healthy people across ages. A second PCR of about 7 to 12 cycles used a sample-barcoded 5' primer and a J-beta primer mix. MiXCR was run by TCRdb on the 5' RACE reads, yielding one entry per CDR3 protein. This sample has about 1 million distinct CDR3 sequences, with 35% to 50% found just once. Material: blood. The receptors were sampled from a woman aged 55-69 years in good health.

The chain employs TRBV27 and TRBJ2-4; 7 positions agree with TRBD2. Germline V CDR1 and CDR2: MNHEY, SMNVEV (reference sequence). The CDR3 has 17 amino acids. V shed 5 bases, J shed 1 base, and the junction held 11 bases outside the gene matches. The CDR3 is CASSPIIQAGAKNIQYF. The CDR3 bases are TGTGCCAGCAGTCCCATCATCCAAGCGGGGGCCAAAAACATTCAGTACTTC.

This clonotype was observed a few times. In nucleotides, the CDR3 is TGCAGTGGCAAAGGGCGGACACTCTCCTACGAGCAGTACTTC. This sequence encodes CSGKGRTLSYEQYF. V is TRBV20-1 and J is TRBJ2-7; possible D gene TRBD1, 5 bases. CDR3 length: 14 residues. Trimming stripped 7 bases from V and 0 bases from J, with 16 bases between. Germline V CDR1 and CDR2: DFQATT, SNEGSKA (reference sequence).

The chain is built from TRBV20-1 and TRBJ2-5, with 12 nucleotides matching TRBD1. V shed 2 bases and J 11 bases; nucleotides not matched to a gene: 12. The CDR3 runs to 15 residues. Germline CDR1 is DFQATT and CDR2 is SNEGSKA (reference sequence). The CDR3 DNA is TGCAGTGCTAGAAGTCCGGGACAGGGGGCGGGTGAGCAGTACTTC. It yields the protein CSARSPGQGAGEQYF.

The J gene is TRBJ2-3, the V gene TRBV10-3; TRBD1 agrees at 7 bases. Germline loops: CDR1 ENHRY, CDR2 SYGVKD. This CDR3 is built from 12 residues. V lost 9 bases and J lost 3; bases outside the gene matches: 3. This CDR3 is CAIQGETDTQYF. CDR3 sequence (DNA): TGTGCCATTCAGGGGGAGACAGATACGCAGTATTTT.